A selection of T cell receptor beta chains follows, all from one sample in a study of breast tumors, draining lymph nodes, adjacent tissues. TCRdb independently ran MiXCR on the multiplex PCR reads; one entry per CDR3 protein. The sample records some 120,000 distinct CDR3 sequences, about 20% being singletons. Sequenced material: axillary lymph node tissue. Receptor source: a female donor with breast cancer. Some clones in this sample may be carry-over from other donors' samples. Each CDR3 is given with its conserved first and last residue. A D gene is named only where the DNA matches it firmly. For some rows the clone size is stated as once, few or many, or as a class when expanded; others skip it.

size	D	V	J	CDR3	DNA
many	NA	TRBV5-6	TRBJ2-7	CASSLGGGGNYEQYF	TGTGCCAGCAGCTTGGGGGGAGGGGGTAACTACGAGCAGTACTTC
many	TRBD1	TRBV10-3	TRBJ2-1	CAISDPGARTGSYEQFF	TGTGCCATCAGTGACCCCGGGGCGAGGACAGGGTCCTATGAGCAGTTCTTC
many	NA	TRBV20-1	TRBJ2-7	CSASAASKLMEQYF	TGCAGTGCTAGCGCGGCAAGTAAACTTATGGAGCAGTACTTC
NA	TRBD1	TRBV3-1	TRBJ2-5	CASSQDRSPQETQYF	TGTGCCAGCAGCCAGGACAGGTCCCCCCAAGAGACCCAGTACTTC
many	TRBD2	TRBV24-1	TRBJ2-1	CATSDWSGSAYEQFF	TGTGCCACCAGTGATTGGAGCGGGAGCGCGTACGAGCAGTTCTTC
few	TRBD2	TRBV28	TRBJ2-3	CASSLGGAPDTQYF	TGTGCCAGCAGTTTGGGAGGGGCCCCAGATACGCAGTATTTT
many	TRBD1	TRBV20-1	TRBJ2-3	CSADADRLSTDTQYF	TGCAGTGCGGACGCGGACAGGTTGAGCACAGATACGCAGTATTTT
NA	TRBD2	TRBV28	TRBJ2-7	CASSSGGTSVEQYF	TGTGCCAGCAGTTCCGGAGGGACTAGCGTTGAGCAGTACTTC
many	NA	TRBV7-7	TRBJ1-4	CASSPTGSANEKLFF	TGTGCTAGCAGCCCAACAGGGTCGGCTAATGAAAAACTGTTTTTT
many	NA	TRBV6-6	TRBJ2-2	CASSYRPNTGELFF	TGTGCCAGCAGTTACCGGCCGAACACCGGGGAGCTGTTTTTT
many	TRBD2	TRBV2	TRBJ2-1	CASSAGTSGRADEQFF	TGTGCCAGCAGTGCCGGGACTAGCGGGAGGGCCGATGAGCAGTTCTTC
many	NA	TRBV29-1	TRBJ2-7	CSVKDRSSYEQYF	TGCAGCGTCAAGGACAGAAGCTCCTACGAGCAGTACTTC
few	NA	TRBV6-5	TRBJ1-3	CASQVEGSISGNTIYF	TGTGCCTCTCAGGTGGAGGGGTCCATCTCTGGAAACACCATATATTTT
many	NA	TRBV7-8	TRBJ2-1	CASSTIGDEQFF	TGTGCCAGCAGCACCATAGGCGATGAGCAGTTCTTC
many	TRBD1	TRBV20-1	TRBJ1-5	CSATSGGNQPQHF	TGCAGTGCTACCTCAGGGGGGAACCAGCCCCAGCATTTT
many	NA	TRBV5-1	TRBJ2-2	CASRSGPQTGELFF	TGCGCCAGCAGGAGCGGACCACAAACCGGGGAGCTGTTTTTT
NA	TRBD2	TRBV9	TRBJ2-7	CASSVGGSGRKYEQYF	TGTGCCAGCAGCGTAGGGGGTAGCGGGAGGAAATACGAGCAGTACTTC
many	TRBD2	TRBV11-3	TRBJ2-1	CASSLGLAGDEQFF	TGTGCCAGCAGCTTAGGACTAGCCGGGGATGAGCAGTTCTTC
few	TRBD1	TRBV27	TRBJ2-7	CASSTRQGGYEQYF	TGTGCCAGCAGTACGCGACAGGGGGGCTACGAGCAGTACTTC
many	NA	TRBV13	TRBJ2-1	CASSFDRGLRNEQFF	TGTGCCAGCAGCTTTGACCGGGGGCTAAGGAATGAGCAGTTCTTC